Listed here is a single T cell receptor beta chain. Its antigen is still unknown. In germline, CDR1 is SGHTA, CDR2 FQGNSA. This CDR3 has 13 residues. The ends were cut back, 5 bases at V and 9 bases at J, with 13 bases in the middle. Method: immunoSEQ multiplex PCR; TCRdb's copy keeps in-frame clones and lacks some. The sample consists of 100,000 or so clones, roughly nine tenths of them appearing once. This sample was taken from a study of T cell responses to AZD1222 COVID-19 vaccine. Overall study findings and caveats: Seropositive at baseline were only six or seven AZD1222 recipients. Following two doses of AZD1222, Spike-specific TCR breadth and depth rose. Among the donors, most were white British and more were female, and clonal diversity was possibly underestimated. Sampled repertoires all dated from after the peak T cell response.

The J gene is TRBJ2-2, the V gene TRBV7-2; unclear D gene. This TCR derives from an adult in good health. Material: peripheral blood, obtained on day 0 of AZD1222 vaccination. The DNA for the CDR3 is TGTGCCAGCAGCCCGGACCGTTTCAGGGAGCTGTTTTTT. It specifies CASSPDRFRELFF.